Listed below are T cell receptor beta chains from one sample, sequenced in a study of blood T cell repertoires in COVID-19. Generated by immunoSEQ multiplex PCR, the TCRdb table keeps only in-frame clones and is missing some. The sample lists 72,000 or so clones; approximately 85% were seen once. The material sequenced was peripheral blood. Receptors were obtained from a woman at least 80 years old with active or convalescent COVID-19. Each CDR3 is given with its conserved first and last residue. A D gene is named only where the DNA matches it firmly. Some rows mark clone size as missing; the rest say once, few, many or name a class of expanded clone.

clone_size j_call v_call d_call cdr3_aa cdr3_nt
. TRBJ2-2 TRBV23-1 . CASRIPGDIHRGAVF TGCGCCAGCAGAATACCAGGGGATATCCACCGGGGAGCTGTTTTT
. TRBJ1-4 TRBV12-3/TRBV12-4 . CATGQTEKLFF TGTGCCACCGGACAGACTGAAAAACTGTTTTTT
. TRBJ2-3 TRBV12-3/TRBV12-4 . CASSPAGDTQYF TGTGCCAGCAGTCCCGCGGGTGACACGCAGTATTTT
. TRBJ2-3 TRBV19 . CASRGLTSTDTQYF TGTGCCAGTAGGGGGCTTACTAGCACAGATACGCAGTATTTT
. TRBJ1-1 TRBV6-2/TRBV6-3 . CASSDPLPGQGTEAFF TGTGCCAGCAGTGACCCCCTTCCTGGCCAGGGCACTGAAGCTTTCTTT
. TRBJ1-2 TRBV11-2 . CASSWQGLYGYTF TGTGCCAGCAGCTGGCAGGGGCTCTATGGCTACACCTTC
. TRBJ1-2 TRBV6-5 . CASSPQGSFYGYTF TGTGCCAGCAGTCCACAGGGTTCCTTTTATGGCTACACCTTC
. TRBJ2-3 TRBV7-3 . CASSFLSTDTQYF TGTGCCAGCAGCTTTCTCAGCACAGATACGCAGTATTTT
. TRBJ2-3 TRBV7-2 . CASSFQLNTDTQYF TGTGCCAGCAGCTTCCAACTGAACACAGATACGCAGTATTTT
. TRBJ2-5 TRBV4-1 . CASSLLLVQETQYF TGCGCCAGCAGCCTTTTACTAGTCCAAGAGACCCAGTACTTC
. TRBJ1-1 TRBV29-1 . CSALDRHTEAFF TGCAGCGCCCTGGACAGACACACTGAAGCTTTCTTT
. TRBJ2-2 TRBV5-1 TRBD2 CATKPGGANTGELFF TGCGCCACGAAGCCGGGGGGAGCGAACACCGGGGAGCTGTTTTTT
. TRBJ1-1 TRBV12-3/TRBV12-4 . CASSLDGRPEAFF TGTGCCAGCAGTTTAGATGGCAGGCCTGAAGCTTTCTTT
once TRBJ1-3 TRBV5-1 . CASSLTRAGNTIYF TGCGCCAGCAGCTTAACCCGGGCTGGAAACACCATATATTTT
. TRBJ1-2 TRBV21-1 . CASSPRVEGVNYGYTF TGTGCCAGCAGCCCCAGGGTAGAGGGGGTGAACTATGGCTACACCTTC
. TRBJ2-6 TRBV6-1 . CASSEARSGANVLTF TGTGCCAGCAGTGAAGCGAGGAGTGGGGCCAACGTCCTGACTTTC
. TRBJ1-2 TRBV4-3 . CASSQDQGRFPSVGYTF TGCGCCAGCAGCCAAGATCAGGGAAGGTTCCCTTCTGTAGGCTACACCTTC
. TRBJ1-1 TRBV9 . CASSVNDRFEAFF TGTGCCAGCAGCGTAAATGACAGGTTTGAAGCTTTCTTT
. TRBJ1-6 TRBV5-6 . CASSFSPRADNSPLHF TGTGCCAGCAGCTTCTCTCCCAGGGCTGACAATTCACCCCTCCACTTT
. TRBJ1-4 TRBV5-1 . CASSLQGPNEKLFF TGCGCCAGCAGCTTGCAGGGGCCTAATGAAAAACTGTTTTTT
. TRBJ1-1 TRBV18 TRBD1 CASSPEPGTGRNEAFF TGTGCCAGCTCACCAGAACCCGGGACAGGGAGGAATGAAGCTTTCTTT
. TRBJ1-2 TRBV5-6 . CASSLLSGHPADGYTF TGTGCCAGCAGCTTATTATCAGGACACCCGGCAGATGGCTACACCTTC
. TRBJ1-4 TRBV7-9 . CASSLDADIFHEKLFF TGTGCCAGCAGCTTAGATGCGGACATTTTCCATGAAAAACTGTTTTTT
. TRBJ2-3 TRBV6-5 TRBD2 CATTGLAWGAQYF TGTGCCACCACGGGACTAGCTTGGGGTGCGCAGTATTTT
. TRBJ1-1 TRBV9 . CASSITYRANTEAFF TGTGCCAGCAGCATAACCTACAGGGCAAACACTGAAGCTTTCTTT
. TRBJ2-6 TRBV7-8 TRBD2 CASTFQAGGEFGGNVLTF TGTGCCAGCACCTTCCAAGCGGGGGGGGAATTTGGAGGCAACGTCCTGACTTTC
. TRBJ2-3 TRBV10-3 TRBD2 CAISRAGDTDTQYF TGTGCCATCAGTCGGGCGGGGGACACAGATACGCAGTATTTT
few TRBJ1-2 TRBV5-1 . CASSPEGNYGYTF TGCGCCAGCAGCCCGGAGGGAAACTATGGCTACACCTTC
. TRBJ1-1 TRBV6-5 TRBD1 CASSYRDRWTEAFF TGTGCCAGCAGTTACCGGGACAGATGGACTGAAGCTTTCTTT
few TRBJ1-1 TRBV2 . CASLGENTEAFF TGTGCCAGTCTCGGGGAGAACACTGAAGCTTTCTTT
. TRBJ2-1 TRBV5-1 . CASSLSHIQDNEQFF TGCGCCAGCAGTTTAAGTCACATCCAAGACAATGAGCAGTTCTTC
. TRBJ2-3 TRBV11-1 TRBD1 CASSFTGADTQYF TGTGCCAGCAGCTTTACAGGGGCAGATACGCAGTATTTT
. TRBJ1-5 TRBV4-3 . CASSQDLLKGVGQPQHF TGCGCCAGCAGCCAAGATCTCCTAAAAGGGGTGGGTCAGCCCCAGCATTTT
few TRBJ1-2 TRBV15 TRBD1 CATSRDRQGAGYTF TGTGCCACCAGCAGAGATAGGCAGGGGGCTGGCTACACCTTC
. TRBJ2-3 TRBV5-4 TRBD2 CASSLKASGDSGDTQYF TGTGCCAGCAGCTTGAAGGCTAGCGGGGATTCAGGCGATACGCAGTATTTT
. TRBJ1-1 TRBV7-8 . CASRRSGHKPEAFF TGTGCCAGCCGCCGGTCGGGACACAAACCTGAAGCTTTCTTT
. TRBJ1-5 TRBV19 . CASSMIWSSNQPQHF TGTGCCAGTAGTATGATCTGGAGTAGCAATCAGCCCCAGCATTTT
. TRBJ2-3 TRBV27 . CASSLRAGPDTQYF TGTGCCAGCAGTTTAAGGGCAGGGCCAGATACGCAGTATTTT
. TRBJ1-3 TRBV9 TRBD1 CASSEGQGYGNTIYF TGTGCCAGCAGCGAGGGACAGGGGTATGGAAACACCATATATTTT
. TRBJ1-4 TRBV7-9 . CASSLTRDLHNRLFF TGTGCCAGCAGCTTAACACGGGACTTACATAATCGGCTGTTTTTT
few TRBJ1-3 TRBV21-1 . CRPRGWLRGNTIYF TGTAGGCCCAGGGGGTGGTTGCGTGGAAACACCATATATTTT
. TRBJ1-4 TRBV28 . CASSPPRGWEKLFF TGTGCCAGCAGCCCGCCCAGGGGTTGGGAAAAACTGTTTTTT
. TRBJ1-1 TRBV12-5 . CASGLNWDWASRTHEAFF TGTGCTAGTGGTTTGAATTGGGACTGGGCGTCCCGAACTCATGAAGCTTTCTTT
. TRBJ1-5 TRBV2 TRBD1 CASSETKGAQPQHF TGTGCCAGCAGTGAAACTAAGGGGGCTCAGCCCCAGCATTTT
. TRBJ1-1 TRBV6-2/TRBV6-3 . CASSFPQWGDTEAFF TGTGCCAGCAGTTTTCCCCAGTGGGGGGACACTGAAGCTTTCTTT
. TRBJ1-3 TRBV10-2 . CASGANSIGNTIYF TGCGCCAGCGGGGCGAATTCTATTGGAAACACCATATATTTT
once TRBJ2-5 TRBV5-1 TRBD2 CASSGGLAGDQETQYF TGCGCCAGCAGCGGGGGACTAGCGGGGGACCAAGAGACCCAGTACTTC
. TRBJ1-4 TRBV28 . CASSTNRATNEKLFF TGTGCCAGCAGTACTAACAGGGCAACTAATGAAAAACTGTTTTTT
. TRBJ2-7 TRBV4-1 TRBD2 CASSRYLAGGFDEQYF TGCGCCAGCAGCCGGTACCTAGCGGGGGGCTTCGACGAGCAGTACTTC
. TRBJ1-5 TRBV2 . CASSWGRGSNQPQHF TGTGCCAGCTCGTGGGGGCGCGGGAGCAATCAGCCCCAGCATTTT